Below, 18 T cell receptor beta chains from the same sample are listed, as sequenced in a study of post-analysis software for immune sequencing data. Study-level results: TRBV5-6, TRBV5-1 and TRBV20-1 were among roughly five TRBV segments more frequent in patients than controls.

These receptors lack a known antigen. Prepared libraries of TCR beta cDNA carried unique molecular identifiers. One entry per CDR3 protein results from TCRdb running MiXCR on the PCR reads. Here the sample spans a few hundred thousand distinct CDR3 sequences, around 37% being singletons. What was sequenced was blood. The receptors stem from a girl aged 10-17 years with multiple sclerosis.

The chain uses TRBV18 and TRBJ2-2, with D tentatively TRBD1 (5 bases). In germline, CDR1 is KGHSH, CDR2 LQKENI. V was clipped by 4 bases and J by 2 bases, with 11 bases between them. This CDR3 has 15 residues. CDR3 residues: CASSHDSTNTGELFF. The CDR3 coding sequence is TGTGCCAGCTCACACGACAGCACTAACACCGGGGAGCTGTTTTTT.

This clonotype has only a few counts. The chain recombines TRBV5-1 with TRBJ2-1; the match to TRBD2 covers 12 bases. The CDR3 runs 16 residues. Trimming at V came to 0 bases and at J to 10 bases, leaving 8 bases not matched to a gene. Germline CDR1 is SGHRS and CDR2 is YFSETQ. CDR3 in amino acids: CASSLGSSGGAGEQFF. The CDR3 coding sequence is TGCGCCAGCAGCTTGGGCTCTAGCGGGGGGGCCGGCGAGCAGTTCTTC.

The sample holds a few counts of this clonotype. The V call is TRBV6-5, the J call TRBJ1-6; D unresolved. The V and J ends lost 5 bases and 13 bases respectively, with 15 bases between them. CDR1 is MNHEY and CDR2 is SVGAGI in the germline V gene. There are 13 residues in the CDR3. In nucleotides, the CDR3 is TGTGCCAGCAGTCGAATCGACCATAGGCCCCTCCACTTT. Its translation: CASSRIDHRPLHF.

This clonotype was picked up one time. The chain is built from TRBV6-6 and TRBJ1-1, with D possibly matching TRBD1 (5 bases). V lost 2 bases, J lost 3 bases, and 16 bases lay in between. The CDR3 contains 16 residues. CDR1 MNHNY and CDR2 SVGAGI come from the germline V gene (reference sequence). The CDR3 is CASSYPTDRVDTEAFF. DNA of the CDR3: TGTGCCAGCAGTTACCCTACAGACAGAGTGGACACTGAAGCTTTCTTT.

The CDR3 region is CASSLAGGATEAFF. The CDR3 DNA follows: TGTGCCAGCAGCTTAGCAGGGGGCGCGACTGAAGCTTTCTTT. This chain joins TRBV7-2 and TRBJ1-1; 7 bases line up with TRBD1. Germline-derived CDR1 and CDR2 are SGHTA and FQGNSA. V gave up 0 bases and J gave up 5 bases; unmatched junction bases: 3. The CDR3 length is 14 residues.

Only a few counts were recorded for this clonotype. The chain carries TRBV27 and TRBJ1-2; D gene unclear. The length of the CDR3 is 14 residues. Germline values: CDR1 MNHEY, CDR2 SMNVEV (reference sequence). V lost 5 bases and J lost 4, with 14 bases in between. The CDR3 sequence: CASSPTGVLYGYTF. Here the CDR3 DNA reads TGTGCCAGCAGTCCAACTGGGGTTCTCTATGGCTACACCTTC.

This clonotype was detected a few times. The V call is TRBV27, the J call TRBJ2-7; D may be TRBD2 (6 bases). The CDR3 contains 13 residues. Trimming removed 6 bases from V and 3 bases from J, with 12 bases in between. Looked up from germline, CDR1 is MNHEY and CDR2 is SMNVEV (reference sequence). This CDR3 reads CASSYTGSYEQYF. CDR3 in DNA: TGTGCCAGCAGCTATACCGGGAGCTACGAGCAGTACTTC.

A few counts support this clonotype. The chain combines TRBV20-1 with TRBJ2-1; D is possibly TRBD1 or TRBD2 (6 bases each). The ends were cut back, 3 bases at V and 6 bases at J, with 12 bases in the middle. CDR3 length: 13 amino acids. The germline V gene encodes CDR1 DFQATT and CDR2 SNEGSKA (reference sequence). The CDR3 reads CSASRGARNEQFF. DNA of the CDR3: TGCAGTGCTAGTAGGGGGGCACGCAATGAGCAGTTCTTC.

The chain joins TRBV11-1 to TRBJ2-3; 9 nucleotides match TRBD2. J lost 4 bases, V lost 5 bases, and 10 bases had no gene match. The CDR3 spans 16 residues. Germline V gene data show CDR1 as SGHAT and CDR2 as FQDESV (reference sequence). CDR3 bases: TGTGCCAGCAGCCCGCGGGGGGGCCTAATCGCAGATACGCAGTATTTT. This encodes CASSPRGGLIADTQYF. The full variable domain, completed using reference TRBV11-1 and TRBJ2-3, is EAEVAQSPRYKITEKSQAVAFWCDPISGHATLYWYRQILGQGPELLVQFQDESVVDDSQLPKDRFSAERLKGVDSTLKIQPAELGDSAMYLCASSPRGGLIADTQYFGPGTRLTVL.

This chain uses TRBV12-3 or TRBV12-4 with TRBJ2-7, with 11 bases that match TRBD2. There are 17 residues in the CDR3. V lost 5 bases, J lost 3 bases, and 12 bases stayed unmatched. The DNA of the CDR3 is TGTGCCAGCAGTCCAGACCCTCTAGCGGGGGGACTCTACGAGCAGTACTTC. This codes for CASSPDPLAGGLYEQYF.

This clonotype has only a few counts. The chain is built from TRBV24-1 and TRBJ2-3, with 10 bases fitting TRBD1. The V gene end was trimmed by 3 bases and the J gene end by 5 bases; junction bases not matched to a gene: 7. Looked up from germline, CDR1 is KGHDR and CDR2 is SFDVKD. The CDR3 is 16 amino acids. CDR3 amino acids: CATSDPSGTGEDTQYF. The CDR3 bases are TGTGCCACCAGTGATCCATCGGGGACAGGGGAAGATACGCAGTATTTT.

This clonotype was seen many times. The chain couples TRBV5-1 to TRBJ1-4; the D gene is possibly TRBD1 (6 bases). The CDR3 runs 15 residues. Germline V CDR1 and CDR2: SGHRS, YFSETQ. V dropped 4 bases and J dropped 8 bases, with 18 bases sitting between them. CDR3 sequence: CASSHTPGQEEKLFF. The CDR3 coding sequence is TGCGCCAGCAGCCACACGCCGGGACAAGAAGAAAAACTGTTTTTT. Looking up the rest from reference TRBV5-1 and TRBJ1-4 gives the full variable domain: KAGVTQTPRYLIKTRGQQVTLSCSPISGHRSVSWYQQTPGQGLQFLFEYFSETQRNKGNFPGRFSGRQFSNSRSEMNVSTLELGDSALYLCASSHTPGQEEKLFFGSGTQLSVL.

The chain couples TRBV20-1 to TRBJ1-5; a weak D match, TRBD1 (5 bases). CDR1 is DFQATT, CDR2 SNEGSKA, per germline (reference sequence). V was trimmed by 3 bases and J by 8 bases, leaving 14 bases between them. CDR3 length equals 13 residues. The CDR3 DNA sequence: TGCAGTGCTAGTTCGGGGGGGAGGGAGCCCCAGCATTTT. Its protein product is CSASSGGREPQHF.

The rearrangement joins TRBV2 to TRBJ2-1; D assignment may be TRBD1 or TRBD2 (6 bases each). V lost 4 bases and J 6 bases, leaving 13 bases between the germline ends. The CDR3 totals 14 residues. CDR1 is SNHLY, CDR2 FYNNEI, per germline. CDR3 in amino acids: CASSGGAVFNEQFF. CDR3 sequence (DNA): TGTGCCAGCAGTGGGGGGGCCGTTTTCAATGAGCAGTTCTTC.

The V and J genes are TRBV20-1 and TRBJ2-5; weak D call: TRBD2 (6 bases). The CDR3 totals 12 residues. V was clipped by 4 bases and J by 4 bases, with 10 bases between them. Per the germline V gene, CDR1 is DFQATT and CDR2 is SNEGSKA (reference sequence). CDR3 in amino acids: CSATREVETQYF. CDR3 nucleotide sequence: TGCAGTGCTACCAGGGAGGTAGAGACCCAGTACTTC.

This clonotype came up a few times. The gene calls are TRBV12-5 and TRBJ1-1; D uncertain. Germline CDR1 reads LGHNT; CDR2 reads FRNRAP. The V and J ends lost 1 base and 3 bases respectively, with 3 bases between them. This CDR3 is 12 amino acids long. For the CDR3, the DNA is TGTGCTAGTGGTTTGGCACACACTGAAGCTTTCTTT. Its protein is CASGLAHTEAFF.

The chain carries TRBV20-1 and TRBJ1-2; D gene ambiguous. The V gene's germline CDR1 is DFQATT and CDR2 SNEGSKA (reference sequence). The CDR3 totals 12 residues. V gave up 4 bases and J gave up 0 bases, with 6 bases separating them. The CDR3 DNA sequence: TGCAGTGCTAAGAGCACTAACTATGGCTACACCTTC. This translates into CSAKSTNYGYTF.

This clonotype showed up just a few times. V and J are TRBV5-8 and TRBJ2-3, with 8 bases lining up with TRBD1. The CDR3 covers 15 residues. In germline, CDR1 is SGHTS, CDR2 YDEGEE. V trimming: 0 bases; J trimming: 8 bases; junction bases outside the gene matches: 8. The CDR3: CASSLVGQGRGTQYF. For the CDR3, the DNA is TGTGCCAGCAGCTTGGTAGGACAGGGCAGGGGTACGCAGTATTTT.